The T cell receptor beta chain under discussion was sequenced for a study of CD8 T cells in Susac syndrome. Reverse transcription of roughly 0.45 to 1 ug RNA was carried out with random hexamers. Coverage of TCR beta CDR3 amplification by immunoSEQ multiplex PCR extended to 54 Vbeta and 13 Jbeta. TCRdb re-called the immunoSEQ multiplex PCR reads with MiXCR, one entry per CDR3 protein. Here the sample spans about 300,000 distinct CDR3 sequences, 92% being singletons. CD8+ and CD4+ T cells taken from blood had their TCR beta sequenced. This CDR3 has 15 amino acids. The V end was cut by 0 bases, the J end by 2 bases, with 10 bases between. Germline assignment: CDR1 KGHSH and CDR2 LQKENI. This clonotype is a singleton in its sample.

The chain joins TRBV18 to TRBJ2-5; D gene uncertain. The origin of this receptor is a human donor with multiple sclerosis. Sample: CD4+ T cells from PBMCs. CDR3 loop: CASSPPPGRQETQYF. The CDR3 region has the DNA TGTGCCAGCTCACCACCCCCGGGTAGGCAAGAGACCCAGTACTTC.